The 3 T cell receptor beta chains listed next were all sequenced from one sample in a study of long-term antiretroviral therapy in people with HIV. Run at survey level, the immunoSEQ assay was version v3.0. Measured with immunoSEQ multiplex PCR; TCRdb has only the in-frame clones, and not every one. The data contain 30,000 to 40,000 clones, over 80% of them seen just once; the ten biggest clones take up roughly 5.6%. Sample: unsorted PBMCs, taken 1.5 years after starting antiretroviral therapy. Receptors were obtained from a young man with HIV.

The chain employs TRBV2 and TRBJ2-7; possible D gene TRBD2, 6 bases. This CDR3 region has 12 residues. In germline, CDR1 is SNHLY, CDR2 FYNNEI. Trimming pared 7 bases from V and 3 bases from J, leaving 10 bases between. This chain's CDR3 is CASTETSYEQYF. The CDR3, as DNA: TGTGCCAGCACGGAGACTAGCTACGAGCAGTACTTC.

The chain joins TRBV27 to TRBJ2-6; unclear D gene. The CDR3 covers 15 residues. V was shortened by 4 bases and J by 2 bases, with 9 bases between the two germline ends. Germline lookup yields CDR1 MNHEY and CDR2 SMNVEV (reference sequence). CDR3 in DNA: TGTGCCAGCAGTTCGTATGGACCTGGGGCCAACGTCCTGACTTTC. This translates into CASSSYGPGANVLTF.

This rearrangement joins TRBV11-2 to TRBJ2-7, with TRBD2 identical over 10 bases. With V trimmed by 1 base and J by 6 bases, 6 bases remained unmatched. Per the germline V gene, CDR1 is SGHAT and CDR2 is FQNNGV. The CDR3 has 15 residues. This CDR3 reads CASSLGASGSSEQYF. CDR3 nucleotides: TGTGCCAGCAGCTTAGGGGCTAGCGGGAGTAGCGAGCAGTACTTC.